This is a list of T cell receptor beta chains from one sample in a study of T cell responses to AZD1222 COVID-19 vaccine. TCRdb keeps only in-frame clones here, not all; method: immunoSEQ multiplex PCR. The sample records 110,000 to 150,000 clones, approximately 90% being singletons. The material sequenced was peripheral blood, taken on day 0 of AZD1222 vaccination. The receptor set was obtained from an adult in good health. CDR3s include the opening cysteine and the closing phenylalanine or tryptophan. Fields, in order: V gene, clone size, J gene, D gene, CDR3 DNA, CDR3 protein. The D gene is left open where the match is weak. Clone size is given for some rows only: seen once, a few or many times, or a class if the clone is expanded.

TRBV10-1	-	TRBJ1-1	-	TGCGCCAGCAGCTCACAGGGTAGCACTGAAGCTTTCTTT	CASSSQGSTEAFF
TRBV7-9	-	TRBJ2-7	TRBD1	TGTGCCAGCAGCTTATGGGGACAGGGTATGGCCCACGAGCAGTACTTC	CASSLWGQGMAHEQYF
TRBV25-1	-	TRBJ2-7	TRBD2	TGTGCCAGCAGCCACATTCTGGGGCTAGCGGGAGGGCACGAGCAGTACTTC	CASSHILGLAGGHEQYF
TRBV2	-	TRBJ2-1	-	TGTGCCAGCAGTGACCACTTTGTTAGAAGGACTCCATCCTACAATGAGCAGTTCTTC	CASSDHFVRRTPSYNEQFF
TRBV21-1	-	TRBJ1-5	-	TGTGCCAGCAGCAAAAACCGGGGCCGGGGTCGGGGCAATCAGCCCCAGCATTTT	CASSKNRGRGRGNQPQHF
TRBV24-1	-	TRBJ2-1	TRBD1	TGTGCCACCAGTGGCAGGGGGCCTCCGAATGAGCAGTTCTTC	CATSGRGPPNEQFF
TRBV5-4	once	TRBJ1-5	-	TGTGCCAGCAGCTTGGGGGGTAGGAATCAGCCCCAGCATTTT	CASSLGGRNQPQHF
TRBV7-2	-	TRBJ2-3	-	TGTGCCAGCAGCTTAAGAGGCTACCCGACAGATACGCAGTATTTT	CASSLRGYPTDTQYF
TRBV19	-	TRBJ1-1	-	TGTGCCAGTAGTATGGTTAGAAGGGTTAGCGGCACTGAAGCTTTCTTT	CASSMVRRVSGTEAFF
TRBV12-5	-	TRBJ2-1	-	TGTGCTAGTGGTCCCCGGGCCTACGGCAATGAGCAGTTCTTC	CASGPRAYGNEQFF
TRBV7-3	-	TRBJ2-2	-	TGTGCCAGCAGCTTAATGAGCAACACCGGGGAGCTGTTTTTT	CASSLMSNTGELFF
TRBV27	-	TRBJ1-2	-	TGTGCCAGCAGTCCGCGTGAGGACTATGGCTACACCTTC	CASSPREDYGYTF
TRBV6-1	-	TRBJ2-1	TRBD2	TGTGCCAGCAGTGAAGTCCCCACTAGCGGGAGTTACAATGAGCAGTTCTTC	CASSEVPTSGSYNEQFF